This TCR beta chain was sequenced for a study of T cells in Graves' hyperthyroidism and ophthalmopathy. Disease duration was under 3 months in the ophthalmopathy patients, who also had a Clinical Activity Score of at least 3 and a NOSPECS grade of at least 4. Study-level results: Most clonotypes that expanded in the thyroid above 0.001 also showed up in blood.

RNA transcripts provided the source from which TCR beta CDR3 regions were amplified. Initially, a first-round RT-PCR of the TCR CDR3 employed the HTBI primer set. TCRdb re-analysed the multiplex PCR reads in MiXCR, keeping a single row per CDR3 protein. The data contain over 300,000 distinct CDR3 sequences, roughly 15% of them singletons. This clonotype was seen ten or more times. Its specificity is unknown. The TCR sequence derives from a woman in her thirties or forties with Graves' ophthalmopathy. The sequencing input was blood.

The CDR3 DNA reads as TGTGCCAGCAGTCTACACATCGGACTAGCGGGAAACAATGAGCAGTTCTTC. It codes for CASSLHIGLAGNNEQFF. The V call is TRBV28, the J call TRBJ2-1, with 12 bases fitting TRBD2. The germline CDR1 and CDR2 sequences are MDHEN and SYDVKM. J was trimmed by 5 bases and V by 5 bases; bases with no gene match: 10. CDR3 length: 17 residues.